These T cell receptor beta chains were read from a single sample in a study of T cell responses to AZD1222 COVID-19 vaccine. The table came from immunoSEQ multiplex PCR; TCRdb's copy has only in-frame clones and leaves some out. Among 75,000 to 95,000 clones, around nine tenths were seen once, and the ten largest hold roughly 11%. Material: peripheral blood, obtained on day 0 of AZD1222 vaccination. Source of these receptors: an adult in good health. Both conserved end residues are part of each CDR3. The D gene is left open where the match is weak. The size of a clone is reported for some rows only, either as once, few or many, or as a class for expanded clones.

V gene: TRBV7-6; CDR3 length: 15; J gene: TRBJ2-1; clone size: few; D gene: TRBD2; CDR3 protein: CASSLGLAGATEQFF; CDR3 DNA: TGTGCCAGCAGCTTAGGACTAGCGGGGGCGACTGAGCAGTTCTTC
V gene: TRBV5-1; CDR3 length: 13; J gene: TRBJ1-6; clone size: NA; D gene: NA; CDR3 protein: CASSLGFDSPLHF; CDR3 DNA: TGCGCCAGCAGCTTGGGGTTTGATTCACCCCTCCACTTT
V gene: TRBV20-1; CDR3 length: 15; J gene: TRBJ1-6; clone size: NA; D gene: NA; CDR3 protein: CSASYAGTTASPLHF; CDR3 DNA: TGCAGTGCTAGTTATGCAGGGACGACCGCCTCACCCCTCCACTTT
V gene: TRBV2; CDR3 length: 13; J gene: TRBJ2-1; clone size: NA; D gene: NA; CDR3 protein: CASNGQMYNEQFF; CDR3 DNA: TGTGCCAGCAACGGACAGATGTACAATGAGCAGTTCTTC
V gene: TRBV5-4; CDR3 length: 15; J gene: TRBJ1-1; clone size: NA; D gene: NA; CDR3 protein: CASSPHQGENTEAFF; CDR3 DNA: TGTGCCAGCAGCCCCCATCAAGGAGAGAACACTGAAGCTTTCTTT
V gene: TRBV19; CDR3 length: 15; J gene: TRBJ2-1; clone size: NA; D gene: TRBD2; CDR3 protein: CASSMTSGIYNEQFF; CDR3 DNA: TGTGCCAGTAGTATGACTAGCGGGATTTACAATGAGCAGTTCTTC
V gene: TRBV5-1; CDR3 length: 15; J gene: TRBJ2-7; clone size: NA; D gene: NA; CDR3 protein: CASSLEGSVGYEQYF; CDR3 DNA: TGCGCCAGCAGCTTGGAGGGCAGTGTAGGGTACGAGCAGTACTTC
V gene: TRBV28; CDR3 length: 16; J gene: TRBJ1-2; clone size: NA; D gene: TRBD1; CDR3 protein: CASSHHTQGTVRGYTF; CDR3 DNA: TGTGCCAGCAGTCACCACACCCAGGGGACAGTTCGTGGCTACACCTTC
V gene: TRBV5-6; CDR3 length: 12; J gene: TRBJ2-3; clone size: NA; D gene: TRBD2; CDR3 protein: CASSRLAGGQYF; CDR3 DNA: TGTGCCAGCAGCCGACTAGCGGGGGGCCAGTATTTT
V gene: TRBV28; CDR3 length: 18; J gene: TRBJ2-3; clone size: NA; D gene: NA; CDR3 protein: CASSPKLLLQISTDTQYF; CDR3 DNA: TGTGCCAGCAGTCCCAAACTCCTCCTACAGATTAGCACAGATACGCAGTATTTT
V gene: TRBV11-2; CDR3 length: 14; J gene: TRBJ1-3; clone size: NA; D gene: NA; CDR3 protein: CASSLGTPGNTIYF; CDR3 DNA: TGTGCCAGCAGCTTGGGGACACCTGGAAACACCATATATTTT
V gene: TRBV6-5; CDR3 length: 12; J gene: TRBJ2-1; clone size: NA; D gene: NA; CDR3 protein: CASSRRGGEQFF; CDR3 DNA: TGTGCCAGCAGCCGCCGGGGTGGGGAGCAGTTCTTC
V gene: TRBV15; CDR3 length: 14; J gene: TRBJ1-5; clone size: NA; D gene: NA; CDR3 protein: CATSGWGDDQPQHF; CDR3 DNA: TGTGCCACCAGCGGTTGGGGGGACGATCAGCCCCAGCATTTT
V gene: TRBV7-8; CDR3 length: 15; J gene: TRBJ1-2; clone size: NA; D gene: TRBD1; CDR3 protein: CASSPQGQGPYGYTF; CDR3 DNA: TGTGCCAGCAGCCCTCAAGGACAGGGCCCCTATGGCTACACCTTC
V gene: TRBV3-1/TRBV3-2; CDR3 length: 14; J gene: TRBJ2-7; clone size: NA; D gene: NA; CDR3 protein: CASSLRAASYEQYF; CDR3 DNA: TGTGCCAGCAGCCTTAGGGCAGCGAGCTACGAGCAGTACTTC
V gene: TRBV5-1; CDR3 length: 14; J gene: TRBJ2-1; clone size: NA; D gene: NA; CDR3 protein: CASSLGQEVGEQFF; CDR3 DNA: TGCGCCAGCAGCTTGGGACAGGAGGTTGGTGAGCAGTTCTTC
V gene: TRBV6-6; CDR3 length: 16; J gene: TRBJ1-5; clone size: NA; D gene: TRBD1; CDR3 protein: CASSRDSNIVNQPQHF; CDR3 DNA: TGTGCCAGCAGTCGGGACAGCAATATTGTAAATCAGCCCCAGCATTTT
V gene: TRBV4-2; CDR3 length: 16; J gene: TRBJ1-6; clone size: NA; D gene: NA; CDR3 protein: CASSQESRQGNSPLHF; CDR3 DNA: TGTGCCAGCAGCCAAGAGAGTAGGCAGGGCAATTCACCCCTCCACTTT
V gene: TRBV28; CDR3 length: 15; J gene: TRBJ1-1; clone size: NA; D gene: TRBD1; CDR3 protein: CASSLHRGMNTEAFF; CDR3 DNA: TGTGCCAGCAGTTTACACAGGGGTATGAACACTGAAGCTTTCTTT
V gene: TRBV3-1/TRBV3-2; CDR3 length: 16; J gene: TRBJ1-1; clone size: few; D gene: NA; CDR3 protein: CASSPPGRIFNTEAFF; CDR3 DNA: TGTGCCAGCAGCCCACCCGGGCGGATTTTTAACACTGAAGCTTTCTTT
V gene: TRBV19; CDR3 length: 15; J gene: TRBJ2-3; clone size: few; D gene: TRBD1; CDR3 protein: CASSIPGQGPDTQYF; CDR3 DNA: TGTGCCAGTAGTATCCCGGGACAGGGTCCAGATACGCAGTATTTT
V gene: TRBV6-2/TRBV6-3; CDR3 length: 15; J gene: TRBJ1-1; clone size: once; D gene: NA; CDR3 protein: CASSIPSRGGTEAFF; CDR3 DNA: TGTGCCAGCAGTATACCCTCAAGGGGGGGCACTGAAGCTTTCTTT
V gene: TRBV19; CDR3 length: 14; J gene: TRBJ1-4; clone size: NA; D gene: TRBD1; CDR3 protein: CASYPKGALGKLFF; CDR3 DNA: TGTGCCAGCTACCCGAAGGGGGCGCTTGGAAAACTGTTTTTT
V gene: TRBV30; CDR3 length: 10; J gene: TRBJ1-2; clone size: NA; D gene: NA; CDR3 protein: CAFRRGGYTF; CDR3 DNA: TGTGCCTTCAGACGCGGGGGCTACACCTTC
V gene: TRBV28; CDR3 length: 10; J gene: TRBJ1-2; clone size: once; D gene: NA; CDR3 protein: CASRFLGYTF; CDR3 DNA: TGTGCCAGCAGGTTTCTGGGCTACACCTTC
V gene: TRBV6-6; CDR3 length: 16; J gene: TRBJ1-4; clone size: NA; D gene: TRBD1; CDR3 protein: CASSLTIGQGGEKLFF; CDR3 DNA: TGTGCCAGCAGCTTAACCATCGGACAGGGAGGCGAAAAACTGTTTTTT
V gene: TRBV4-1; CDR3 length: 18; J gene: TRBJ2-1; clone size: NA; D gene: TRBD2; CDR3 protein: CASSQDRYGGGRYNEQFF; CDR3 DNA: TGCGCCAGCAGCCAAGACCGATACGGGGGCGGGAGGTACAATGAGCAGTTCTTC
V gene: TRBV28; CDR3 length: 12; J gene: TRBJ1-2; clone size: NA; D gene: TRBD1; CDR3 protein: CATGTGTRGYTF; CDR3 DNA: TGTGCCACCGGGACAGGCACGAGGGGCTACACCTTC
V gene: TRBV2; CDR3 length: 14; J gene: TRBJ2-3; clone size: NA; D gene: NA; CDR3 protein: CASRTISTTDTQYF; CDR3 DNA: TGTGCCAGCCGTACTATCTCCACCACAGATACGCAGTATTTT
V gene: TRBV3-1/TRBV3-2; CDR3 length: 17; J gene: TRBJ1-2; clone size: NA; D gene: TRBD1; CDR3 protein: CASSHPGTGGTAEGYTF; CDR3 DNA: TGTGCCAGCAGCCACCCCGGGACAGGGGGGACGGCTGAAGGCTACACCTTC
V gene: TRBV12-3/TRBV12-4; CDR3 length: 13; J gene: TRBJ1-2; clone size: NA; D gene: NA; CDR3 protein: CASRQLSNYGYTF; CDR3 DNA: TGTGCCAGCCGCCAATTGAGTAACTATGGCTACACCTTC
V gene: TRBV7-9; CDR3 length: 14; J gene: TRBJ2-7; clone size: NA; D gene: TRBD2; CDR3 protein: CASSIAGGPYEQYF; CDR3 DNA: TGTGCCAGCAGCATAGCGGGAGGGCCCTACGAGCAGTACTTC
V gene: TRBV6-5; CDR3 length: 14; J gene: TRBJ1-2; clone size: NA; D gene: NA; CDR3 protein: CASAVADGPGGYTF; CDR3 DNA: TGTGCCAGCGCGGTGGCGGATGGCCCGGGAGGCTACACCTTC
V gene: TRBV18; CDR3 length: 15; J gene: TRBJ2-1; clone size: NA; D gene: TRBD2; CDR3 protein: CASSPGRENYNEQFF; CDR3 DNA: TGTGCCAGCTCACCAGGGCGGGAGAATTACAATGAGCAGTTCTTC
V gene: TRBV7-4; CDR3 length: 15; J gene: TRBJ1-6; clone size: NA; D gene: NA; CDR3 protein: CASSLGRQGNSPLHF; CDR3 DNA: TGTGCCAGCAGCTTAGGGCGTCAGGGTAATTCACCCCTCCACTTT
V gene: TRBV3-1/TRBV3-2; CDR3 length: 15; J gene: TRBJ1-3; clone size: NA; D gene: NA; CDR3 protein: CASSQPGRVGNTIYF; CDR3 DNA: TGTGCCAGCAGCCAACCCGGTCGAGTTGGAAACACCATATATTTT
V gene: TRBV7-2; CDR3 length: 19; J gene: TRBJ2-2; clone size: few; D gene: TRBD2; CDR3 protein: CASSYNTNGAGRNTGELFF; CDR3 DNA: TGTGCCAGCAGCTACAACACGAATGGAGCGGGGAGAAACACCGGGGAGCTGTTTTTT
V gene: TRBV18; CDR3 length: 15; J gene: TRBJ2-4; clone size: NA; D gene: NA; CDR3 protein: CASSPPLRDRGIQYF; CDR3 DNA: TGTGCCAGCTCACCTCCCTTAAGGGATAGGGGCATTCAGTACTTC
V gene: TRBV2; CDR3 length: 14; J gene: TRBJ1-5; clone size: NA; D gene: NA; CDR3 protein: CASGRGGSNQPQHF; CDR3 DNA: TGTGCCAGCGGCCGCGGGGGAAGCAATCAGCCCCAGCATTTT
V gene: TRBV6-5; CDR3 length: 15; J gene: TRBJ1-5; clone size: NA; D gene: TRBD1; CDR3 protein: CASSSQGVASQPQHF; CDR3 DNA: TGTGCCAGCAGTTCCCAGGGGGTTGCCAGTCAGCCCCAGCATTTT
V gene: TRBV11-2; CDR3 length: 14; J gene: TRBJ1-3; clone size: NA; D gene: NA; CDR3 protein: CASSLAGVLGTIYF; CDR3 DNA: TGTGCCAGCAGCTTGGCAGGGGTATTAGGCACCATATATTTT
V gene: TRBV11-1; CDR3 length: 13; J gene: TRBJ2-1; clone size: NA; D gene: NA; CDR3 protein: CASSRSGTREQFF; CDR3 DNA: TGTGCCAGCAGCCGTTCAGGGACGAGGGAGCAGTTCTTC
V gene: TRBV18; CDR3 length: 16; J gene: TRBJ2-2; clone size: NA; D gene: TRBD2; CDR3 protein: CASSPGLAAAAGELFF; CDR3 DNA: TGTGCCAGCTCACCCGGACTAGCGGCCGCGGCCGGGGAGCTGTTTTTT
V gene: TRBV6-5; CDR3 length: 12; J gene: TRBJ1-2; clone size: NA; D gene: TRBD1; CDR3 protein: CASSAGGRGYTF; CDR3 DNA: TGTGCCAGCAGCGCAGGGGGGCGAGGCTACACCTTC
V gene: TRBV27; CDR3 length: 16; J gene: TRBJ2-1; clone size: NA; D gene: TRBD2; CDR3 protein: CASSLSAGGRYNEQFF; CDR3 DNA: TGTGCCAGCAGTTTATCAGCGGGAGGTCGGTACAATGAGCAGTTCTTC
V gene: TRBV11-1; CDR3 length: 15; J gene: TRBJ1-1; clone size: NA; D gene: NA; CDR3 protein: CASSFFGLWNTEAFF; CDR3 DNA: TGTGCCAGCAGCTTTTTCGGACTTTGGAACACTGAAGCTTTCTTT
V gene: TRBV21-1; CDR3 length: 15; J gene: TRBJ1-5; clone size: NA; D gene: NA; CDR3 protein: CASSKPDRGDQPQHF; CDR3 DNA: TGTGCCAGCAGCAAACCGGACAGGGGAGATCAGCCCCAGCATTTT
V gene: TRBV5-1; CDR3 length: 14; J gene: TRBJ1-2; clone size: NA; D gene: NA; CDR3 protein: CASSPSAGGYGYTF; CDR3 DNA: TGCGCCAGCAGCCCCTCGGCCGGGGGCTATGGCTACACCTTC
V gene: TRBV5-1; CDR3 length: 16; J gene: TRBJ2-2; clone size: NA; D gene: TRBD2; CDR3 protein: CASSLSRLAGTGELFF; CDR3 DNA: TGCGCCAGCAGCTTGTCGCGTCTAGCGGGGACCGGGGAGCTGTTTTTT
V gene: TRBV7-3; CDR3 length: 14; J gene: TRBJ1-6; clone size: NA; D gene: NA; CDR3 protein: CASSLFGMRSPLHF; CDR3 DNA: TGTGCCAGCAGCTTATTTGGCATGCGTTCGCCCCTCCACTTT
V gene: TRBV7-3; CDR3 length: 13; J gene: TRBJ1-1; clone size: NA; D gene: NA; CDR3 protein: CASSFQSGTEAFF; CDR3 DNA: TGTGCCAGCAGCTTTCAATCCGGGACAGAAGCTTTCTTT
V gene: TRBV5-6; CDR3 length: 12; J gene: TRBJ1-2; clone size: once; D gene: NA; CDR3 protein: CASSLARGGYTF; CDR3 DNA: TGTGCCAGCAGCTTGGCCAGGGGCGGCTACACCTTC